These 32 T cell receptor beta chains were all obtained from the same sample, sequenced in a study of cytomegalovirus exposure and HLA in healthy donors. Researchers ran the PCR with 60 Vbeta and 13 Jbeta primers. TCRdb keeps only in-frame clones here, not all; method: immunoSEQ multiplex PCR. This sample has around 150,000 clones, with almost 80% found just once. Input material: PBMCs. Receptors were obtained from a male donor in good health and CMV-seronegative.

The genes are TRBV9 and TRBJ2-7, with 10 positions matching TRBD1. The CDR3 length is 14 residues. Germline trimming cut 4 bases from V and 5 bases from J; bases unmatched to any gene: 6. Germline V gene sequence: CDR1 SGDLS, CDR2 YYNGEE. The chain's CDR3 is CASSLGQGTDEQYF. The CDR3 DNA sequence: TGTGCCAGCAGCTTGGGACAGGGGACAGACGAGCAGTACTTC.

This clone showed up just a few times. The rearrangement links TRBV12-5 to TRBJ2-7; 9 nucleotides line up with TRBD1. With V trimmed by 6 bases and J by 4 bases, 13 bases remained unmatched. This CDR3 region has 16 residues. CDR1 and CDR2 from the germline V gene are LGHNT and FRNRAP. CDR3 amino acids: CASGPGTGSRGYEQYF. The CDR3 coding sequence is TGTGCTAGTGGCCCCGGGACAGGGTCGCGAGGTTACGAGCAGTACTTC.

In this sample, this clone turned up a few times. This sequence joins TRBV5-4 and TRBJ2-7, with a tentative D call TRBD2 (5 bases). Deletions cut 4 bases from V and 3 bases from J, with 17 bases between. This CDR3 region has 15 residues. Germline V CDR1 and CDR2: SGHNT, YYREEE (reference sequence). The DNA of the CDR3 is TGTGCCAGCAGCCCTCTTCCGCGAGGGAACTACGAGCAGTACTTC. It specifies CASSPLPRGNYEQYF. Drawing the rest from reference TRBV5-4 and TRBJ2-7, the complete variable domain is ETGVTQSPTHLIKTRGQQVTLRCSSQSGHNTVSWYQQALGQGPQFIFQYYREEENGRGNFPPRFSGLQFPNYSSELNVNALELDDSALYLCASSPLPRGNYEQYFGPGTRLTVT.

J is TRBJ1-5 and V is TRBV10-3; D possibly corresponds to TRBD1 (6 bases). The CDR3 sequence is 14 residues long. V dropped 4 bases and J dropped 4 bases, with 11 bases sitting between them. Looked up from germline, CDR1 is ENHRY and CDR2 is SYGVKD. CDR3 nucleotide sequence: TGTGCCATCAGTGGGACAGAAGCAAATCAGCCCCAGCATTTT. Its protein product is CAISGTEANQPQHF.

The V gene is TRBV5-5, the J gene TRBJ2-7; a weak D match, TRBD2 (5 bases). Between the trimmed V and J ends, which lost 4 bases and 3 bases, there was a span of 17 bases. Germline loops: CDR1 SGHKS, CDR2 YYEKEE (reference sequence). CDR3 length equals 15 residues. Written as DNA, the CDR3 is TGTGCCAGCAGCAATGAGGGTACAGCCCTCTACGAGCAGTACTTC. Translated: CASSNEGTALYEQYF.

Only one count was recorded for this clone. The V gene is TRBV27, the J gene TRBJ1-2, with 7 bases aligning to TRBD1. The CDR3 is made up of 16 amino acids. J lost 2 bases, V lost 3 bases, and 9 bases had no gene match. Germline-derived CDR1 and CDR2 are MNHEY and SMNVEV (reference sequence). DNA for the CDR3: TGTGCCAGCAGTTTGGGACCTCCGGGACAGAACTATGGCTACACCTTC. Amino acid sequence: CASSLGPPGQNYGYTF.

The chain joins TRBV7-8 to TRBJ1-6; D might be TRBD1 (5 bases). Germline loops: CDR1 SGHVS, CDR2 FQNEAQ. V was clipped by 5 bases and J by 0 bases, with 11 bases between them. CDR3 length: 16 residues. The CDR3 loop is CASSLRASSYNSPLHF. The CDR3 DNA reads as TGTGCCAGCAGCCTCAGGGCGAGCTCCTATAATTCACCCCTCCACTTT.

CDR3: CASSPGTGIVTLHF. In nucleotides, the CDR3 is TGTGCCAGCTCCCCCGGGACAGGGATTGTGACCCTCCACTTT. This chain uses TRBV18 with TRBJ1-6; TRBD1 agrees at 9 bases. Germline lookup yields CDR1 KGHSH and CDR2 LQKENI. This CDR3 is built from 14 residues. After removal of 6 bases from V and 14 bases from J, the junction contained 11 bases not matched to a gene. The variable domain in full, with the rest retrieved from reference TRBV18 and TRBJ1-6, is NAGVMQNPRHLVRRRGQEARLRCSPMKGHSHVYWYRQLPEEGLKFMVYLQKENIIDESGMPKERFSAEFPKEGPSILRIQQVVRGDSAAYFCASSPGTGIVTLHFGNGTRLTVT.

This clone was seen a single time. The rearrangement joins TRBV5-1 to TRBJ1-3, with TRBD1 matching over 7 bases. The CDR3 runs to 14 residues. Germline V gene lookup returns CDR1 SGHRS and CDR2 YFSETQ. Trimming took 4 bases from V and 3 from J; bases not matched to a gene: 4. The CDR3 protein is CASSRDSLGNTIYF. Here the CDR3 DNA reads TGCGCCAGCAGCAGGGACAGTCTTGGAAACACCATATATTTT. The full variable domain, its missing parts supplied by reference TRBV5-1 and TRBJ1-3, is KAGVTQTPRYLIKTRGQQVTLSCSPISGHRSVSWYQQTPGQGLQFLFEYFSETQRNKGNFPGRFSGRQFSNSRSEMNVSTLELGDSALYLCASSRDSLGNTIYFGEGSWLTVV.

V is TRBV18 and J is TRBJ1-4; D is unclear. V was pared by 4 bases and J by 5 bases, with 23 bases between. The germline V gene encodes CDR1 KGHSH and CDR2 LQKENI. The length of the CDR3 is 18 residues. The CDR3 bases are TGTGCCAGCTCACGAATTACTTCCGACCGGGGAGAAAATGAAAAACTGTTTTTT. Encoded protein: CASSRITSDRGENEKLFF.

The gene calls are TRBV5-1 and TRBJ2-1; TRBD2 aligns across 10 bases. CDR3 length: 15 amino acids. The germline CDR1 and CDR2 sequences are SGHRS and YFSETQ. V was pared by 3 bases and J by 4 bases, with 4 bases of the junction left unmatched. CDR3 sequence: CASSSGLAVYNEQFF. The CDR3 DNA is TGCGCCAGCAGCTCCGGACTAGCGGTATACAATGAGCAGTTCTTC.

This clone was detected only once. This chain uses TRBV25-1 with TRBJ2-5; TRBD2 matches at 7 bases. Per germline, CDR1 MGHDK and CDR2 SYGVNS. The CDR3 consists of 17 residues. J lost 5 bases, V lost 3 bases, and 15 bases had no gene match. The CDR3 nucleotides are TGTGCCAGCAGTGATGTCGGCGGGAGAACTCGTGGGGAGACCCAGTACTTC. This encodes CASSDVGGRTRGETQYF.

The CDR3 DNA reads as TGTGCCAGCAGTCAACAGGGGGCCCAGGGCCACGAGCAGTACTTC. Its translation is CASSQQGAQGHEQYF. The gene calls are TRBV6-1 and TRBJ2-7; 9 positions agree with TRBD1. There are 15 residues in the CDR3. V lost 5 bases to trimming and J lost 5 bases; unmatched junction nucleotides: 10. Germline V lookup: CDR1 MNHNS, CDR2 SASEGT.

The rearrangement joins TRBV7-2 to TRBJ2-7; 7 bases are shared with TRBD2. Germline V gene data show CDR1 as SGHTA and CDR2 as FQGNSA. V lost 1 base, J lost 1 base, and 4 bases stayed unmatched. This CDR3 has 15 residues. The DNA of the CDR3 is TGTGCCAGCAGCTTAGGGGGAGGGGCATCCTACGAGCAGTACTTC. Translated, it gives CASSLGGGASYEQYF. The full variable domain, rest sourced from reference TRBV7-2 and TRBJ2-7, is GAGVSQSPSNKVTEKGKDVELRCDPISGHTALYWYRQSLGQGLEFLIYFQGNSAPDKSGLPSDRFSAERTGGSVSTLTIQRTQQEDSAVYLCASSLGGGASYEQYFGPGTRLTVT.

This clone came up once. The chain is built from TRBV11-2 and TRBJ1-1; D remains ambiguous. V was clipped by 0 bases and J by 5 bases, with 4 bases between them. Per the germline V gene, CDR1 is SGHAT and CDR2 is FQNNGV. The CDR3 length is 12 residues. CDR3 DNA: TGTGCCAGCAGCTTAGAACTGACTGAAGCTTTCTTT. Amino acid sequence: CASSLELTEAFF.

V gene TRBV6-6 combines with J gene TRBJ2-7; D may be TRBD1 (6 bases). This CDR3 has 15 residues. V was trimmed by 0 bases and J by 5 bases, leaving 14 bases between them. CDR1 and CDR2 (germline): MNHNY, SVGAGI (reference sequence). Written as DNA, the CDR3 is TGTGCCAGCAGTTACTCGCCCAGGGGAGCCCACGAGCAGTACTTC. Residues: CASSYSPRGAHEQYF.

This clone was observed a handful of times. The chain combines TRBV5-1 with TRBJ2-5; weak D call: TRBD2 (7 bases). The CDR3 runs to 14 residues. V was pared by 2 bases and J by 8 bases, with 16 bases between. CDR1 and CDR2 from the germline V gene are SGHRS and YFSETQ. The DNA of the CDR3 is TGCGCCAGCAGCTTTATCCCAGGGGAGGGTACCCAGTACTTC. It codes for CASSFIPGEGTQYF.

The chain combines TRBV30 with TRBJ1-5; a possible D gene is TRBD1 (5 bases). The V and J ends lost 1 base and 5 bases respectively, with 6 bases between them. Germline V gene data show CDR1 as GTSNPN and CDR2 as SVGIG (reference sequence). The CDR3 has 12 residues. The CDR3 DNA follows: TGTGCCTGGAGTGGACAGTATCAGCCCCAGCATTTT. Its protein is CAWSGQYQPQHF.

The chain links TRBV5-8 to TRBJ2-5; a possible D gene is TRBD1 (5 bases). Germline loops: CDR1 SGHTS, CDR2 YDEGEE. The V and J ends lost 0 bases and 2 bases respectively, with 8 bases between them. This CDR3 is 14 amino acids long. The CDR3 DNA is TGTGCCAGCAGCTTGGGACAGCTACAAGAGACCCAGTACTTC. Amino acid sequence: CASSLGQLQETQYF.

The V gene is TRBV7-6, the J gene TRBJ1-1; 7 nucleotides agree with TRBD1. The CDR3 totals 14 residues. The V segment lost 5 bases and the J segment 3 bases; nucleotides outside the gene matches: 6. Germline V CDR1 and CDR2: SGHVS, FNYEAQ. The chain's CDR3 is CASSRGQMHTEAFF. The CDR3, as DNA: TGTGCCAGCAGCCGGGGACAGATGCACACTGAAGCTTTCTTT.

Turning to this clone: A junction end diverges from the germline sequence, so it may reflect a read error. The chain links TRBV7-9 to TRBJ1-4, with D perhaps matching TRBD1 (6 bases). This CDR3 has 16 residues. Germline lookup yields CDR1 SEHNR and CDR2 FQNEAQ (reference sequence). The DNA of the CDR3 is TGTTCCAGCAGCTTAGATGGAACAGGGCCTAATGAAAAACTGTTTTTT. Translation gives CSSSLDGTGPNEKLFF.

The chain couples TRBV7-9 to TRBJ1-6; a possible D gene is TRBD1 (6 bases). The CDR3 extends over 15 amino acids. CDR1 is SEHNR, CDR2 FQNEAQ, per germline (reference sequence). The V end lost 5 bases, the J end lost 3 bases, and 11 bases lay between the germline ends. CDR3 DNA sequence: TGTGCCAGCAGCCCGGGGGGCGACTATAATTCACCCCTCCACTTT. This codes for CASSPGGDYNSPLHF. The full variable domain, in which reference TRBV7-9 and TRBJ1-6 provide the parts outside the CDR3, is DTGVSQNPRHKITKRGQNVTFRCDPISEHNRLYWYRQTLGQGPEFLTYFQNEAQLEKSRLLSDRFSAERPKGSFSTLEIQRTEQGDSAMYLCASSPGGDYNSPLHFGNGTRLTVT.

V and J are TRBV5-4 and TRBJ1-2; 7 nucleotides line up with TRBD1. After removal of 4 bases from V and 4 bases from J, the junction contained 7 bases not matched to a gene. The CDR3 has 14 residues. The germline V gene encodes CDR1 SGHNT and CDR2 YYREEE (reference sequence). The CDR3 DNA reads TGTGCCAGCAGCAGACAGGGCTCCTTCTATGGCTACACCTTC. It is translated as CASSRQGSFYGYTF.

This clone occurred once. The V and J genes are TRBV5-1 and TRBJ1-6; D possibly corresponds to TRBD1 (6 bases). V dropped 3 bases and J dropped 13 bases, with 26 bases sitting between them. This CDR3 spans 17 amino acids. Per the germline V gene, CDR1 is SGHRS and CDR2 is YFSETQ. CDR3 region: CASSWGFGGRGFEPLHF. In DNA, the CDR3 is TGCGCCAGCAGCTGGGGGTTTGGGGGCCGCGGTTTCGAGCCCCTCCACTTT.

This clone has only a few counts. This chain joins TRBV30 and TRBJ2-5; the match to TRBD2 covers 7 bases. V lost 0 bases, J lost 4 bases, and 2 bases stayed unmatched. Germline V lookup: CDR1 GTSNPN, CDR2 SVGIG (reference sequence). The CDR3 covers 13 residues. As DNA, the CDR3 is TGTGCCTGGAGTGTTGGCGGGGGAGAGACCCAGTACTTC. Translating gives CAWSVGGGETQYF.

This clone was counted a few times. The V call is TRBV6-5, the J call TRBJ1-2, with D uncertain. V lost 3 bases and J 4 bases, leaving 9 bases between the germline ends. This CDR3 is built from 13 residues. The germline gives CDR1 MNHEY, CDR2 SVGAGI. CDR3 in DNA: TGTGCCAGCAGTTATGGGCGGGCCTATGGCTACACCTTC. It yields the protein CASSYGRAYGYTF.

The chain has TRBV9 and TRBJ2-7; 7 bases line up with TRBD1. With 6 bases clipped from V and 4 bases from J, the junction kept 7 bases outside the gene matches. Germline assignment: CDR1 SGDLS and CDR2 YYNGEE. CDR3 length: 13 residues. DNA of the CDR3: TGTGCCAGCAATCACAGGGGTGGGTACGAGCAGTACTTC. It codes for CASNHRGGYEQYF.

This clone occurred a few times. DNA of the CDR3: TGTGCCAGCAGTGAGCCCCGAAGACCCGCGGGAGCTTTCTTT. This gives the protein CASSEPRRPAGAFF. This chain links TRBV25-1 with TRBJ1-1; no firm D call. Germline assignment: CDR1 MGHDK and CDR2 SYGVNS. The CDR3 loop spans 14 amino acids. The germline V and J ends were trimmed by 3 bases and 10 bases, with 18 bases remaining between them.

Here the CDR3 reads CASGTGTGYEQYF. In DNA, the CDR3 is TGTGCTAGTGGTACCGGGACAGGGTACGAGCAGTACTTC. The V call is TRBV12-5, the J call TRBJ2-7; 9 nucleotides align to TRBD1. V trimming: 5 bases; J trimming: 4 bases; junction bases outside the gene matches: 3. The CDR3 has 13 amino acids. The V gene's germline CDR1 is LGHNT and CDR2 FRNRAP.

With respect to this clone: Mismatch with germline at one junction end may stem from a read error. This chain connects TRBV6-1 to TRBJ2-5; D perhaps matches TRBD2 (7 bases). CDR1 is MNHNS and CDR2 is SASEGT in the germline V gene. The CDR3 extends over 13 amino acids. The CDR3 DNA sequence: TGTGCCAGCAGCTGGGGGGGGCAAGGGACCCAGTACTTC. It is translated as CASSWGGQGTQYF.

This chain joins TRBV6-4 and TRBJ2-3; 8 bases are shared with TRBD2. The CDR3 has 15 amino acids. V lost 3 bases, J lost 4 bases, and 6 bases stayed unmatched. Germline assignment: CDR1 MRHNA and CDR2 SNTAGT. CDR3 in DNA: TGTGCCAGCAGTGAGGAAGCGGGAGCATCAGATACGCAGTATTTT. Translated, it gives CASSEEAGASDTQYF.

The rearrangement uses TRBV18 and TRBJ1-1, with D perhaps matching TRBD1 (6 bases). Between the trimmed V and J ends, which lost 3 bases and 3 bases, there was a span of 11 bases. The germline CDR1 and CDR2 sequences are KGHSH and LQKENI. The CDR3 is 14 amino acids. CDR3 sequence reads: CASSPDSGYTEAFF. Here the CDR3 DNA reads TGTGCCAGCTCACCGGACAGTGGATACACTGAAGCTTTCTTT.